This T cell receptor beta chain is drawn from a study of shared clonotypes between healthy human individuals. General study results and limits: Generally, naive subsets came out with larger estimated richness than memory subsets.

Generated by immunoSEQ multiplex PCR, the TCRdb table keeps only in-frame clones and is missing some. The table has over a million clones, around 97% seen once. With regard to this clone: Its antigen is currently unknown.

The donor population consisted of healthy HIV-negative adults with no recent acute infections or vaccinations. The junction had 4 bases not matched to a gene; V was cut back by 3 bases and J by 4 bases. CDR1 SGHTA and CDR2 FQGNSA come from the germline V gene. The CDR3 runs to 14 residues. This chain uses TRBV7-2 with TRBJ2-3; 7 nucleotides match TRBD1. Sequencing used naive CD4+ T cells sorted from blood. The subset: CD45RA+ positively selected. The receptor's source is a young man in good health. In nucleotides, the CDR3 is TGTGCCAGCAGCTTGGCGACAGGGTCAGATACGCAGTATTTT. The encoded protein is CASSLATGSDTQYF.